This passage covers 27 T cell receptor beta chains from one sample sequenced in a study of cytomegalovirus exposure and HLA in healthy donors. Primers for the PCR totalled 60 Vbeta and 13 Jbeta. Profiling relied on immunoSEQ multiplex PCR, and the TCRdb table lists in-frame clones only, not all of them. The sample lists 150,000 to 200,000 clones; about four fifths were seen once. Sequencing input: PBMCs. The source is a woman between 18 and 29 years old in good health and CMV-seropositive.

J is TRBJ1-5 and V is TRBV28; the D gene is possibly TRBD1 (5 bases). Trimming removed 1 base from V and 6 bases from J, with 13 bases in between. The CDR3 loop spans 15 amino acids. Germline assignment: CDR1 MDHEN and CDR2 SYDVKM. The CDR3 DNA reads as TGTGCCAGCAGTTTATTAGGGGAAGGGGTTCAGCCCCAGCATTTT. Encoded protein: CASSLLGEGVQPQHF. Together with reference TRBV28 and TRBJ1-5, the CDR3 gives the full variable domain: DVKVTQSSRYLVKRTGEKVFLECVQDMDHENMFWYRQDPGLGLRLIYFSYDVKMKEKGDIPEGYSVSREKKERFSLILESASTNQTSMYLCASSLLGEGVQPQHFGDGTRLSIL.

The V and J genes are TRBV5-8 and TRBJ2-5, with D possibly matching TRBD1 (6 bases). This CDR3 is built from 13 residues. The V gene lost 2 bases and the J gene lost 5 bases, with 10 bases spanning the gap. Germline loops: CDR1 SGHTS, CDR2 YDEGEE. In nucleotides, the CDR3 is TGTGCCAGCAGCTTACAGGGCTCGGAGACCCAGTACTTC. Protein sequence: CASSLQGSETQYF.

This clone was counted once. The chain recombines TRBV6-1 with TRBJ2-2, with TRBD1 matching 8 bases. Trimming removed 6 bases from V and 3 bases from J; junction bases left unmatched: 6. The CDR3 totals 15 residues. Germline lookup yields CDR1 MNHNS and CDR2 SASEGT. The CDR3 loop reads CASRRSGGDTGELFF. The CDR3 DNA sequence: TGTGCCAGCAGGCGCTCAGGGGGCGACACCGGGGAGCTGTTTTTT.

Remarks on this clone: Germline and junction disagree at one end, which may indicate a read error. The J gene is TRBJ2-6, the V gene TRBV6-5, with D possibly matching TRBD1 (5 bases). Germline assignment: CDR1 MNHEY and CDR2 SVGAGI. The CDR3 consists of 14 residues. The CDR3 DNA follows: TGTGCCATTTCACCAACCTCTGGGGCCAACGCCCTGACTTTC. Protein product: CAISPTSGANALTF.

The chain has TRBV4-2 and TRBJ1-4; 7 positions agree with TRBD1. From germline, CDR1 is LGHNA and CDR2 YNFKEQ. The V and J ends lost 0 bases and 7 bases, in that order; junction bases with no gene match: 5. CDR3 length: 15 amino acids. CDR3 in DNA: TGTGCCAGCAGCCAAGAACGGGACAGTGGTGAAAAACTGTTTTTT. It yields the protein CASSQERDSGEKLFF.

This clone has a single count. The rearrangement uses TRBV6-1 and TRBJ1-2; D remains unclear. Germline CDR1 and CDR2: MNHNS and SASEGT. The CDR3 is 13 residues long. V lost 6 bases to trimming and J lost 0 bases, with 8 bases between them. The CDR3 coding sequence is TGTGCCAGCAGCAGGCCGGCTAACTATGGCTACACCTTC. It encodes CASSRPANYGYTF.

The gene calls are TRBV11-1 and TRBJ2-5; TRBD1 aligns across 8 bases. Germline V gives CDR1 SGHAT, CDR2 FQDESV (reference sequence). Trimming at V came to 5 bases and at J to 2 bases, leaving 4 bases not matched to a gene. This CDR3 has 14 residues. CDR3 sequence: CASSRGTGQETQYF. CDR3 nucleotides: TGTGCCAGCAGCCGCGGGACAGGTCAAGAGACCCAGTACTTC.

About this clone: At one boundary the junction diverges from the germline segment, which might be a read error. The chain employs TRBV7-9 and TRBJ1-2, with a possible D match to TRBD1 (5 bases). The CDR3 totals 14 residues. CDR1 is SEHNR, CDR2 FQNEAQ, per germline (reference sequence). The CDR3 reads CSSSLAGLKDGYTF. DNA for the CDR3: TGTTCCAGCAGCTTGGCGGGACTAAAGGACGGCTACACCTTC.

This chain uses TRBV11-2 with TRBJ2-1; D may be TRBD1 (5 bases). This CDR3 region has 18 residues. Germline-derived CDR1 and CDR2 are SGHAT and FQNNGV. Deletions cut 4 bases from V and 4 bases from J, with 23 bases between. The CDR3 loop is CASSSLSGQGSSYNEQFF. CDR3 nucleotide sequence: TGTGCCAGCAGCTCCCTGTCAGGTCAGGGATCTTCTTACAATGAGCAGTTCTTC.

The gene calls are TRBV28 and TRBJ1-1; TRBD1 is a possible D gene (6 bases). The CDR3 has 12 amino acids. Germline loops: CDR1 MDHEN, CDR2 SYDVKM. V gave up 5 bases and J gave up 8 bases, with 12 bases separating them. The CDR3 coding sequence is TGTGCCAGCAGTGTCTGGACAGCCGAAGCTTTCTTT. Translation gives CASSVWTAEAFF.

The chain recombines TRBV25-1 with TRBJ1-5; 8 nucleotides line up with TRBD1. CDR3 length: 14 residues. CDR1 is MGHDK and CDR2 is SYGVNS in the germline V gene. V lost 3 bases and J lost 7; bases outside the gene matches: 5. This CDR3 reads CASSETGDRQPQHF. The CDR3 DNA reads TGTGCCAGCAGTGAGACAGGGGATCGACAGCCCCAGCATTTT.

The chain employs TRBV2 and TRBJ2-5; 8 nucleotides align to TRBD1. The junction had 23 bases not matched to a gene; V was cut back by 5 bases and J by 0 bases. Germline lookup yields CDR1 SNHLY and CDR2 FYNNEI. The CDR3 sequence is 21 residues long. In DNA form, the CDR3 reads TGTGCCAGCAGTCCATATCCGAGTCCCGGGACAGGTGATTCGTACCAAGAGACCCAGTACTTC. Translated, it gives CASSPYPSPGTGDSYQETQYF.

The chain employs TRBV30 and TRBJ1-6; 7 positions agree with TRBD1. The CDR3 is 12 amino acids. Germline CDR1 GTSNPN, CDR2 SVGIG (reference sequence). With V trimmed by 7 bases and J by 7 bases, 4 bases remained unmatched. The CDR3 region has the DNA TGTGCCTTACAGGGGTCAAATTCACCCCTCCACTTT. It codes for CALQGSNSPLHF.

J is TRBJ1-1 and V is TRBV2; D ambiguous. The CDR3 runs to 13 residues. Germline loops: CDR1 SNHLY, CDR2 FYNNEI. V was cut by 7 bases and J by 4 bases, with 13 bases left in between. CDR3 protein: CASKQVGATEAFF. In DNA form, the CDR3 reads TGTGCCAGCAAACAAGTGGGAGCCACTGAAGCTTTCTTT. The variable domain in full, completed from reference TRBV2 and TRBJ1-1, reads EPEVTQTPSHQVTQMGQEVILRCVPISNHLYFYWYRQILGQKVEFLVSFYNNEISEKSEIFDDQFSVERPDGSNFTLKIRSTKLEDSAMYFCASKQVGATEAFFGQGTRLTVV.

In regard to this clone: A junction boundary mismatches the germline segment, possibly from a read error. The chain is built from TRBV7-7 and TRBJ2-3, with D possibly being TRBD2 (6 bases). Germline assignment: CDR1 SSHAT and CDR2 FNYEAQ (reference sequence). The CDR3 runs to 14 residues. The DNA for the CDR3 is TGTGCTAGCAGCCTCGGGACTAGCACAGATACGCAGTATTTT. It is translated as CASSLGTSTDTQYF.

This clone was recorded a few times. V usage is TRBV5-5 and J usage is TRBJ2-7; D possibly corresponds to TRBD2 (5 bases). CDR3 length: 15 residues. Looked up from germline, CDR1 is SGHKS and CDR2 is YYEKEE (reference sequence). Between the trimmed V and J ends, which lost 5 bases and 2 bases, there was a span of 17 bases. The DNA of the CDR3 is TGTGCCAGCAGACCTACCCCGGGGTCTGCCTACGAGCAGTACTTC. This encodes CASRPTPGSAYEQYF. Complete variable domain (other parts from reference TRBV5-5 and TRBJ2-7): DAGVTQSPTHLIKTRGQQVTLRCSPISGHKSVSWYQQVLGQGPQFIFQYYEKEERGRGNFPDRFSARQFPNYSSELNVNALLLGDSALYLCASRPTPGSAYEQYFGPGTRLTVT.

This chain joins TRBV5-4 and TRBJ2-3; 11 nucleotides align to TRBD2. The CDR3 runs to 16 residues. Per germline, CDR1 SGHNT and CDR2 YYREEE (reference sequence). Trimming at V came to 0 bases and at J to 4 bases, leaving 4 bases not matched to a gene. The DNA of the CDR3 is TGTGCCAGCAGCTTGGGGCTAGCGGGGGGATCAGATACGCAGTATTTT. Its translation: CASSLGLAGGSDTQYF. The full variable domain, completed using reference TRBV5-4 and TRBJ2-3, is ETGVTQSPTHLIKTRGQQVTLRCSSQSGHNTVSWYQQALGQGPQFIFQYYREEENGRGNFPPRFSGLQFPNYSSELNVNALELDDSALYLCASSLGLAGGSDTQYFGPGTRLTVL.

This clone was seen a few times. The junction departs from germline at one end; a sequencing error may be responsible. The chain has TRBV7-9 and TRBJ1-2; possible D gene TRBD1, 5 bases. CDR3 length equals 14 residues. CDR1 is SEHNR and CDR2 is FQNEAQ in the germline V gene (reference sequence). CDR3 in amino acids: CSSRVVGGDYGYTF. DNA for the CDR3: TGTTCCAGCAGGGTTGTGGGGGGTGACTATGGCTACACCTTC. The variable domain in full, with the rest retrieved from reference TRBV7-9 and TRBJ1-2, is DTGVSQNPRHKITKRGQNVTFRCDPISEHNRLYWYRQTLGQGPEFLTYFQNEAQLEKSRLLSDRFSAERPKGSFSTLEIQRTEQGDSAMYLCSSRVVGGDYGYTFGSGTRLTVV.

The rearrangement joins TRBV27 to TRBJ1-4, with TRBD1 as a possible D gene (6 bases). The V gene's germline CDR1 is MNHEY and CDR2 SMNVEV (reference sequence). V was clipped by 3 bases and J by 8 bases, with 22 bases between them. This CDR3 has 17 amino acids. DNA of the CDR3: TGTGCCAGCAGTTTTGGCCTACAGGGTAGTCTTGCGGAAAAACTGTTTTTT. It encodes CASSFGLQGSLAEKLFF.

A single count supports this clone. The rearrangement uses TRBV10-3 and TRBJ1-6; a weak D match, TRBD1 (5 bases). Germline V lookup: CDR1 ENHRY, CDR2 SYGVKD. The CDR3 is 17 residues long. Trimming removed 3 bases at V and 0 bases at J, with 12 bases between. CDR3 nucleotides: TGTGCCATCAGTGATACGACAGAGAGCTCCTATAATTCACCCCTCCACTTT. Its protein product is CAISDTTESSYNSPLHF.

This clone appeared a few times. The chain employs TRBV5-1 and TRBJ2-7, with D unresolved. Germline values: CDR1 SGHRS, CDR2 YFSETQ. Trimming removed 1 base at V and 1 base at J, with 12 bases between. The CDR3 spans 15 residues. CDR3 residues: CASSLLRHQSYEQYF. The CDR3 region has the DNA TGCGCCAGCAGCTTGTTACGACACCAGTCCTACGAGCAGTACTTC.

The V call is TRBV27, the J call TRBJ2-5; D is possibly TRBD1 (5 bases). Germline CDR1 is MNHEY and CDR2 is SMNVEV (reference sequence). Deletions cut 6 bases from V and 1 base from J, with 9 bases between. CDR3 length: 13 amino acids. The CDR3 DNA is TGTGCCAGCAGCCGACAGAGCCAAGAGACCCAGTACTTC. Translating it yields CASSRQSQETQYF.

For this clone: At one boundary the junction diverges from the germline segment, which might be a read error. CDR3: CASSLEGGRTGAFF. The CDR3 DNA follows: TGTGCCAGCAGCTTGGAGGGGGGGAGGACTGGAGCTTTCTTT. The chain combines TRBV5-6 with TRBJ1-1; a weak D match, TRBD1 (6 bases). The CDR3 spans 14 residues. Germline assignment: CDR1 SGHDT and CDR2 YYEEEE.

The chain combines TRBV7-2 with TRBJ2-1; the match to TRBD2 covers 11 bases. V dropped 7 bases and J dropped 4; count of bases not matched to a gene: 9. This CDR3 region has 16 residues. Germline V gene lookup returns CDR1 SGHTA and CDR2 FQGNSA. The CDR3 DNA follows: TGTGCCAGCACCCTAACAAGACTAGCGGGGTACAATGAGCAGTTCTTC. As protein: CASTLTRLAGYNEQFF. Based on the CDR3 plus reference TRBV7-2 and TRBJ2-1, the full variable domain is GAGVSQSPSNKVTEKGKDVELRCDPISGHTALYWYRQSLGQGLEFLIYFQGNSAPDKSGLPSDRFSAERTGGSVSTLTIQRTQQEDSAVYLCASTLTRLAGYNEQFFGPGTRLTVL.

The CDR3 nucleotides are TGCGCCAGCAGCCAATCAGGAATCGGCTACACCTTC. As protein: CASSQSGIGYTF. The rearrangement links TRBV4-1 to TRBJ1-2; D gene unclear. Germline values: CDR1 MGHRA, CDR2 YSYEKL. This CDR3 has 12 residues. Trimming took 2 bases from V and 8 from J, leaving 9 bases between them.

The J gene is TRBJ2-1, the V gene TRBV13; tentatively, D is TRBD2 (6 bases). The CDR3 loop spans 16 amino acids. The V gene lost 5 bases and the J gene lost 4 bases, with 18 bases spanning the gap. CDR1 and CDR2 (germline): PRHDT, FYEKMQ (reference sequence). The CDR3 spells CASSPHYAGRYNEQFF. CDR3 nucleotide sequence: TGTGCCAGCAGCCCCCATTACGCGGGGCGATACAATGAGCAGTTCTTC. Based on the CDR3 plus reference TRBV13 and TRBJ2-1, the full variable domain is AAGVIQSPRHLIKEKRETATLKCYPIPRHDTVYWYQQGPGQDPQFLISFYEKMQSDKGSIPDRFSAQQFSDYHSELNMSSLELGDSALYFCASSPHYAGRYNEQFFGPGTRLTVL.

The chain combines TRBV4-1 with TRBJ1-2, with 10 bases lining up with TRBD1. This CDR3 has 19 residues. V was pared by 1 base and J by 0 bases, with 11 bases of the junction left unmatched. Germline V gene data show CDR1 as MGHRA and CDR2 as YSYEKL. This chain's CDR3 is CASSQGTGGILRANYGYTF. DNA of the CDR3: TGCGCCAGCAGCCAAGGGACAGGGGGTATACTAAGAGCTAACTATGGCTACACCTTC.